This T cell receptor (beta chain) derives from a study of graft-versus-host responses after intestinal transplantation. Study overall: Grafts that recipients had were multivisceral, liver-intestinal, or isolated intestinal transplants.

The sample holds a few counts of this clone. Its antigen remains unknown. Profiling relied on immunoSEQ multiplex PCR, and the TCRdb table lists in-frame clones only, not all of them. The table records about 50,000 clones, 92% of them present only once. General study findings and limits: GvH clonotypes were identified within recipient marrow, with a subset emerging first in ileum or blood. Early declines in HvG clones that occurred post-transplant were associated with peak circulating GvH clone levels.

This TCR was sampled from a human donor who was the organ donor for an intestinal transplant. The sequencing used unstimulated CD4+ T cells sorted from spleen or lymph node cells, collected before transplant.

DNA for the CDR3: TGCGCCAGCTCCGACAGCTTCGGCACCATATATTTT. Amino acids: CASSDSFGTIYF. The chain links TRBV10-2 to TRBJ1-3; tentative D call: TRBD1 (5 bases). V lost 8 bases, J lost 9 bases, and 14 bases lay in between. The V gene's germline CDR1 is WSHSY and CDR2 SAAADI. This CDR3 is built from 12 residues.